A single sample is the source of the 2 T cell receptor beta chains below, sequenced in a study of blood T cell repertoires in COVID-19. Method: immunoSEQ multiplex PCR; TCRdb's copy keeps in-frame clones and lacks some. Here the sample spans 70,000 to 95,000 clones, 84% being singletons. The sequencing sample was made of peripheral blood. These TCRs come from a woman aged 45-65 years with acute or convalescent COVID-19.

This chain links TRBV19 with TRBJ1-2; tentatively, D is TRBD1 (6 bases). The V gene's germline CDR1 is LNHDA and CDR2 SQIVND (reference sequence). The CDR3 length is 14 residues. V lost 3 bases and J 4 bases, leaving 12 bases between the germline ends. The DNA of the CDR3 is TGTGCCAGTAGTATTCTGCAGGGGCTCTATGGCTACACCTTC. This sequence encodes CASSILQGLYGYTF.

This clone was recorded once. This sequence joins TRBV6-5 and TRBJ1-2, with D unresolved. Germline CDR1 and CDR2: MNHEY and SVGAGI. V was trimmed by 4 bases and J by 4 bases, leaving 19 bases between them. This CDR3 has 16 amino acids. CDR3 in amino acids: CASSSPAGLGAYGYTF. The CDR3 nucleotides read TGTGCCAGCAGTTCCCCGGCGGGATTGGGCGCCTATGGCTACACCTTC.